Presented here are 9 T cell receptor beta chains from one specimen sequenced in a study of T-cell reconstitution after alpha-beta-depleted transplantation in children. Unique molecular identifiers were built into the TCRbeta library. TCRdb reprocessed the PCR reads via MiXCR and lists one record per CDR3 protein. The sample comprises 250,000 to 400,000 distinct CDR3 sequences, around 20% of which are singletons, and 9.5% to 13% rests with the top ten. The sequences come from PBMCs, mostly from graft donor cells, collected 180 days after TCRalphabeta/CD19-depleted stem cell transplant. The receptors originated from a male patient between 10 and 17 years old who had a stem cell transplant for acute lymphoblastic leukemia, so the T cells may come from the graft donor.

This clonotype was seen more than once but under ten times. V usage is TRBV7-3 and J usage is TRBJ1-1, with no clear D. The CDR3 runs to 14 residues. Germline V gene sequence: CDR1 SGHTA, CDR2 FQGTGA. V lost 5 bases, J lost 0 bases, and 10 bases lay in between. The CDR3 nucleotides read TGTGCCAGCAGCCCTGGGATTTTGAACACTGAAGCTTTCTTT. This codes for CASSPGILNTEAFF.

The chain joins TRBV29-1 to TRBJ1-1; D is unresolved. V lost 6 bases and J lost 4, with 9 bases in between. The CDR3 has 11 amino acids. Germline lookup yields CDR1 SQVTM and CDR2 ANQGSEA. CDR3 DNA sequence: TGCAGCGTCGTCTGGGCCACTGAAGCTTTCTTT. Translated: CSVVWATEAFF.

The rearrangement joins TRBV20-1 to TRBJ2-2; no clear D. Germline V lookup: CDR1 DFQATT, CDR2 SNEGSKA (reference sequence). V was cut by 5 bases and J by 0 bases, with 10 bases left in between. This CDR3 spans 14 amino acids. CDR3 coding DNA: TGCAGTGCTGTCGGAATCGCGAACACCGGGGAGCTGTTTTTT. The encoded protein is CSAVGIANTGELFF.

The chain links TRBV3-1 to TRBJ2-1, with no clear D. CDR3 length: 12 amino acids. The V gene's germline CDR1 is LGHDT and CDR2 YNNKEL (reference sequence). V lost 2 bases, J lost 10 bases, and 9 bases lay in between. This chain's CDR3 is CASSQRFREQFF. CDR3 in DNA: TGTGCCAGCAGCCAAAGGTTTAGGGAGCAGTTCTTC.

This chain joins TRBV5-1 and TRBJ2-7; 9 bases map to TRBD1. J gave up 3 bases and V 2 bases, and 6 bases lay outside the gene matches. Germline CDR1 SGHRS, CDR2 YFSETQ. The CDR3 is made up of 15 amino acids. The CDR3 sequence is CASSFGTGFFYEQYF. The CDR3 region has the DNA TGCGCCAGCAGCTTCGGGACAGGGTTTTTCTACGAGCAGTACTTC.

This clonotype was detected many times. Here the CDR3 reads CASSLWRNEQFF. The CDR3 DNA follows: TGTGCCAGCAGCTTATGGAGGAATGAGCAGTTCTTC. This rearrangement joins TRBV5-5 to TRBJ2-1, with D perhaps TRBD2 (5 bases). The CDR3 sequence is 12 residues long. The ends were cut back, 2 bases at V and 7 bases at J, with 7 bases in the middle. Per germline, CDR1 SGHKS and CDR2 YYEKEE (reference sequence).

The rearrangement links TRBV18 to TRBJ1-1; TRBD1 agrees at 8 bases. Germline-derived CDR1 and CDR2 are KGHSH and LQKENI. The CDR3 sequence is 15 residues long. The junction had 3 bases not matched to a gene; V was cut back by 3 bases and J by 0 bases. The CDR3 spells CASSPRTGMNTEAFF. CDR3 DNA: TGTGCCAGCTCACCGCGGACAGGGATGAACACTGAAGCTTTCTTT.

J is TRBJ2-7 and V is TRBV5-1, with 7 bases aligning to TRBD2. This CDR3 has 13 amino acids. From germline, CDR1 is SGHRS and CDR2 YFSETQ. V was pared by 5 bases and J by 4 bases, with 6 bases of the junction left unmatched. CDR3 sequence: CASRNSGGYEQYF. The CDR3 DNA sequence: TGCGCCAGCAGGAACTCCGGGGGGTACGAGCAGTACTTC.

The V and J genes are TRBV20-1 and TRBJ2-3; D uncertain. The CDR3 covers 12 residues. From germline, CDR1 is DFQATT and CDR2 SNEGSKA (reference sequence). Between the trimmed V and J ends, which lost 6 bases and 1 base, there was a span of 8 bases. The CDR3 DNA is TGCAGTGCCACGACGGGCACAGATACGCAGTATTTT. Protein product: CSATTGTDTQYF.